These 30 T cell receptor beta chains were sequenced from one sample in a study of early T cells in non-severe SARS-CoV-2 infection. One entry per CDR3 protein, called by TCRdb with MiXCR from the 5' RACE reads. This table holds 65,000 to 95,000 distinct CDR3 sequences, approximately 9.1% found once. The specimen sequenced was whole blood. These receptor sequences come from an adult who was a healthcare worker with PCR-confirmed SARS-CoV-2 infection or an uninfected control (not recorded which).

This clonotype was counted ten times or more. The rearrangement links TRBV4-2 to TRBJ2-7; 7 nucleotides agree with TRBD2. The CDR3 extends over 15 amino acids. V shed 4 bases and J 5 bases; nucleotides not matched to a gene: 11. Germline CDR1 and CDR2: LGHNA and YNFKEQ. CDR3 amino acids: CASSLNSGPPDEQYF. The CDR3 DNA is TGTGCCAGCAGCCTTAATAGCGGGCCCCCTGACGAGCAGTACTTC.

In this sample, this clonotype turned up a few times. The DNA of the CDR3 is TGCGCCAGCAGCCTTAGACCGGGACAGGGAACTAATGAAAAACTGTTTTTT. Translated, it gives CASSLRPGQGTNEKLFF. The V gene is TRBV4-1, the J gene TRBJ1-4; 9 bases align to TRBD1. The length of the CDR3 is 17 residues. Germline CDR1 reads MGHRA; CDR2 reads YSYEKL. J gave up 1 base and V 4 bases, and 7 bases lay outside the gene matches.

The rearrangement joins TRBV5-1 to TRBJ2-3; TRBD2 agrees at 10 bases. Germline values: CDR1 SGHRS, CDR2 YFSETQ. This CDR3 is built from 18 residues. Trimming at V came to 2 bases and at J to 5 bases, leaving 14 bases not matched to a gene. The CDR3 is CASSFFPKLAGVIDTQYF. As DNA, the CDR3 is TGCGCCAGCAGCTTTTTCCCGAAGCTAGCGGGAGTCATAGATACGCAGTATTTT.

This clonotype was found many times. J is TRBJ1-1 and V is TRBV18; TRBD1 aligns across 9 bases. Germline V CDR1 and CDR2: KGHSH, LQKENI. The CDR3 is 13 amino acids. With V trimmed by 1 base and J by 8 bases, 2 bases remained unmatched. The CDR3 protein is CASSPQQGAEAFF. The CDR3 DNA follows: TGTGCCAGCTCACCACAACAGGGGGCGGAAGCTTTCTTT.

CDR3 DNA: TGCGCCAGCAGGCCACTAACTCAGACCGGGGAGCTGTTTTTT. Its protein is CASRPLTQTGELFF. The rearrangement uses TRBV5-1 and TRBJ2-2; D uncertain. V lost 5 bases, J lost 5 bases, and 13 bases lay in between. Looked up from germline, CDR1 is SGHRS and CDR2 is YFSETQ. The CDR3 extends over 14 amino acids.

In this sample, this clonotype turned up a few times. The CDR3 sequence: CASGSTKETQYF. DNA of the CDR3: TGTGCCAGTGGGTCCACAAAGGAGACCCAGTACTTC. The rearrangement links TRBV6-1 to TRBJ2-5; no clear D. Trimming took off 9 bases at V and 5 bases at J, with 13 bases between the two ends. Per germline, CDR1 MNHNS and CDR2 SASEGT. The length of the CDR3 is 12 residues.

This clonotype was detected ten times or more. The CDR3 nucleotides read TGTGCCAGCTGTCTAGACGCCTTCACAGATACGCAGTATTTT. It yields the protein CASCLDAFTDTQYF. The rearrangement links TRBV6-2 or TRBV6-3 to TRBJ2-3; D uncertain. Per germline, CDR1 MNHEY and CDR2 SVGEGT. This CDR3 is 14 amino acids long. Trimming took 8 bases from V and 2 from J, leaving 14 bases between them.

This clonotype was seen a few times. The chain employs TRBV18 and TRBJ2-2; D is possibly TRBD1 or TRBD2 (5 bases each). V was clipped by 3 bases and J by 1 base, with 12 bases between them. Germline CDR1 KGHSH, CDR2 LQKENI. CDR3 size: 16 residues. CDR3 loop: CASSPRDGLNTGELFF. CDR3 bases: TGTGCCAGCTCACCGAGGGACGGACTGAACACCGGGGAGCTGTTTTTT.

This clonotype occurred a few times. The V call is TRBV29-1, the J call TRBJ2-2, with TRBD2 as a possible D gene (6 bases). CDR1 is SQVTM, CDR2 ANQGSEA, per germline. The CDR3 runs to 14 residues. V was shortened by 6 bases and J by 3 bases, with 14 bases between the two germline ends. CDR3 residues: CSVGAGLYTGELFF. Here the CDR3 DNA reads TGCAGCGTAGGAGCGGGTCTTTACACCGGGGAGCTGTTTTTT.

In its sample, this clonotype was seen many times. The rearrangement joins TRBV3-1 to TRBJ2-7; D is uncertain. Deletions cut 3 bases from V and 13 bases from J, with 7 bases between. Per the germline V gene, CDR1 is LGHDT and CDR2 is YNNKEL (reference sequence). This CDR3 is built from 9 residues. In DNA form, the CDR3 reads TGTGCCAGCAGCCACAGTACCTACTTC. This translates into CASSHSTYF.

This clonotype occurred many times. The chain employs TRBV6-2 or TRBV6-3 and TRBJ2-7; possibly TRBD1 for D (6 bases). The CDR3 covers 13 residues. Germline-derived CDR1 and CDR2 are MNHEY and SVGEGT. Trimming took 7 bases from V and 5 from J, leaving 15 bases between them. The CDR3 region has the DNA TGTGCCAGCAATACGGGACACGGAAACGAGCAGTACTTC. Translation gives CASNTGHGNEQYF.

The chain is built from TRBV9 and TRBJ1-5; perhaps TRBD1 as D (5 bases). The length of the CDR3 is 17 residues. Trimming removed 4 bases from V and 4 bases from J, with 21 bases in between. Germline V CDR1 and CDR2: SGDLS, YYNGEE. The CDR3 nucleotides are TGTGCCAGCAGCCGCGGGGGAGGGCCGCTGGGAAATCAGCCCCAGCATTTT. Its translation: CASSRGGGPLGNQPQHF.

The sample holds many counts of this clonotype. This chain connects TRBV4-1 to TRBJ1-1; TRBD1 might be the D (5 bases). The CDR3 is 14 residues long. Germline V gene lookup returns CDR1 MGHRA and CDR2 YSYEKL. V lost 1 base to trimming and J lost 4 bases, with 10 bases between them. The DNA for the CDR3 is TGCGCCAGCAGCCAAGTGCAGGGAGTCACTGAAGCTTTCTTT. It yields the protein CASSQVQGVTEAFF.

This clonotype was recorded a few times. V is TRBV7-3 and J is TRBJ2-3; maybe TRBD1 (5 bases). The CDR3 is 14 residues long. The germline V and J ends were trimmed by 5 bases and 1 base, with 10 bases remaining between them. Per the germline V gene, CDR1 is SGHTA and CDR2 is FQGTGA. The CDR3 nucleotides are TGTGCCAGCAGCCCTGGGGCGGGCACAGATACGCAGTATTTT. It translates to CASSPGAGTDTQYF.

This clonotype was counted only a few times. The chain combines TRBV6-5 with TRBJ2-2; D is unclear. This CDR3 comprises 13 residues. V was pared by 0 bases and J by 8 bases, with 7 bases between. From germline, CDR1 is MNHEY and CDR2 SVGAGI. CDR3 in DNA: TGTGCCAGCAGTTACTCGAACGAGGGGGAGCTGTTTTTT. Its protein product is CASSYSNEGELFF.

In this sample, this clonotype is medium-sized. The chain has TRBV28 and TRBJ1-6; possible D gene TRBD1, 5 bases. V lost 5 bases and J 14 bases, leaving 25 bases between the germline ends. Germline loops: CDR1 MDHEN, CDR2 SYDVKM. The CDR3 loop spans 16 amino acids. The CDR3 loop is CASSLHPKSFGGSLHF. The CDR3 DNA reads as TGTGCCAGCAGTCTACACCCCAAATCTTTCGGGGGTTCCCTCCACTTT.

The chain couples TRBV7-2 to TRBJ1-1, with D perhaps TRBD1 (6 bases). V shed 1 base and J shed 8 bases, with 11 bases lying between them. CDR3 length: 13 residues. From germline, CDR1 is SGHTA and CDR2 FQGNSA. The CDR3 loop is CASSLELGTEAFF. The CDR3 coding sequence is TGTGCCAGCAGCTTAGAACTTGGGACAGAAGCTTTCTTT. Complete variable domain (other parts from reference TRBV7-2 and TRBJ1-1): GAGVSQSPSNKVTEKGKDVELRCDPISGHTALYWYRQSLGQGLEFLIYFQGNSAPDKSGLPSDRFSAERTGGSVSTLTIQRTQQEDSAVYLCASSLELGTEAFFGQGTRLTVV.

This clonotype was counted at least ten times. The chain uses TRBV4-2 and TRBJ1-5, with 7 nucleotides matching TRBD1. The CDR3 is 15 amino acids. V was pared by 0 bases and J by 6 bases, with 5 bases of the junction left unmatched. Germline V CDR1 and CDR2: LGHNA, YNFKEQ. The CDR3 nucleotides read TGTGCCAGCAGCCAAGATCAGACAGGGCCTCAGCCCCAGCATTTT. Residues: CASSQDQTGPQPQHF.

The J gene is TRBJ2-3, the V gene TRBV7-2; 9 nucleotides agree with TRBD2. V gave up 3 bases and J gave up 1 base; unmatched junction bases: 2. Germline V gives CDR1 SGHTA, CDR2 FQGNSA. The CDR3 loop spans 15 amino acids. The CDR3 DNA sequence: TGTGCCAGCAGCTTTTCTAGCGGGGGCACAGATACGCAGTATTTT. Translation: CASSFSSGGTDTQYF.

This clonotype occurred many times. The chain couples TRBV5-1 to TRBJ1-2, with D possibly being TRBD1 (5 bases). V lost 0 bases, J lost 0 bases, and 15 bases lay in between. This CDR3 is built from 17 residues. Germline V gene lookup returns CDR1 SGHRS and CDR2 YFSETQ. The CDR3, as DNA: TGCGCCAGCAGCTTGGCCAAGGGACCGTCATCTAACTATGGCTACACCTTC. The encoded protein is CASSLAKGPSSNYGYTF.

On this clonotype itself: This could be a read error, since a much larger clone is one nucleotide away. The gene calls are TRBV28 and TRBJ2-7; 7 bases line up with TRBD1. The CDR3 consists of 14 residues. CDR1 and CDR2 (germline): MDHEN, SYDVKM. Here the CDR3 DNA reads TGTGCCAGCAGTCCGGGACAGCAGACCTACGACCAGTACTTC. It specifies CASSPGQQTYDQYF.

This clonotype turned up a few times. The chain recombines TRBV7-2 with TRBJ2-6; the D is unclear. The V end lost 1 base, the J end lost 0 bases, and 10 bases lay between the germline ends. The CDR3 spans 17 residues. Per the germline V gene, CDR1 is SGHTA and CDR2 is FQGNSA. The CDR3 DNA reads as TGTGCCAGCAGCTTAGGGCACGAGAGCTCTGGGGCCAACGTCCTGACTTTC. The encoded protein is CASSLGHESSGANVLTF.

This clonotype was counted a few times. The CDR3 nucleotides are TGTGCCAGCAGCGTAGGGGTGAGGGGATCGTGGACCAACGTCCTGACTTTC. The encoded protein is CASSVGVRGSWTNVLTF. This sequence joins TRBV9 and TRBJ2-6; D might be TRBD1 or TRBD2, each matching 5 bases. This CDR3 has 17 residues. Germline CDR1 and CDR2: SGDLS and YYNGEE. V lost 0 bases, J lost 8 bases, and 18 bases lay in between.

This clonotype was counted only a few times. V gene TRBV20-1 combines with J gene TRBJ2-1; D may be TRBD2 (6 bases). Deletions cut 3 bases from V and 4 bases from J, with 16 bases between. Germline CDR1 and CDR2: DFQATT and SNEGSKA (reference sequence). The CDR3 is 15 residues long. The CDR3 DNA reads TGCAGTGCTAGGGAGGGTCGGTCCCCGTACAATGAGCAGTTCTTC. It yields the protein CSAREGRSPYNEQFF.

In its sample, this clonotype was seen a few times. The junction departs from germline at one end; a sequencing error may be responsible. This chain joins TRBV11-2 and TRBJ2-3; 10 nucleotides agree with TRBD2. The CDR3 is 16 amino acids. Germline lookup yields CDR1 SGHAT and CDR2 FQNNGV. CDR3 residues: CASSLSLAGAGDTRYF. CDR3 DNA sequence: TGTGCCAGCAGCTTATCTCTAGCGGGAGCGGGAGATACGCGGTATTTT.

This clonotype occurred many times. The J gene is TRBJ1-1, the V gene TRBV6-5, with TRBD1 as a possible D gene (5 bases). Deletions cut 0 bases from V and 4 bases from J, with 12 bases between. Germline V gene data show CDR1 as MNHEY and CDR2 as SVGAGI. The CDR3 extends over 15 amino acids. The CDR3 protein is CASSYSARGGTEAFF. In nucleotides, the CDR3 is TGTGCCAGCAGTTACTCAGCTAGGGGCGGCACTGAAGCTTTCTTT.

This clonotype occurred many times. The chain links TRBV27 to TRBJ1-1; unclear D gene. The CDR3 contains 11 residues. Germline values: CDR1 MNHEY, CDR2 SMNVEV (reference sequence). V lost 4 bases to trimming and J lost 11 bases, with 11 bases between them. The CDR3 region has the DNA TGTGCCAGCAGTTCGGACGTGGGGGCTTTCTTT. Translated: CASSSDVGAFF.

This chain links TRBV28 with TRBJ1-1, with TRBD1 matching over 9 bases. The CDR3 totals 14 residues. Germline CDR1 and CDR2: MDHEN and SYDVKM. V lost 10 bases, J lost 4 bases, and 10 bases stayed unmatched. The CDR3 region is CATRTGGRFTEAFF. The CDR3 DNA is TGTGCCACCAGAACAGGGGGCCGGTTCACTGAAGCTTTCTTT.

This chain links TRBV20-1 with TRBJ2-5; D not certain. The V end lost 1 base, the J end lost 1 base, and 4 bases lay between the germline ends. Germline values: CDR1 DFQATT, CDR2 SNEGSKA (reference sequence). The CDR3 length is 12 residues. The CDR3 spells CSARVGQETQYF. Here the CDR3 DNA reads TGCAGTGCTAGAGTCGGCCAAGAGACCCAGTACTTC.

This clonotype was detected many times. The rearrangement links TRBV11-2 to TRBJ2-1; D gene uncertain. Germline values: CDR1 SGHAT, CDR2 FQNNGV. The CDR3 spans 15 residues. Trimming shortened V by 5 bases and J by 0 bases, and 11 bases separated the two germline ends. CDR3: CASSLTPDSYNEQFF. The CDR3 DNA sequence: TGTGCCAGCAGCCTTACTCCGGACTCCTACAATGAGCAGTTCTTC. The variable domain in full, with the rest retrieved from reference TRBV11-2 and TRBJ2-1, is EAGVAQSPRYKIIEKRQSVAFWCNPISGHATLYWYQQILGQGPKLLIQFQNNGVVDDSQLPKDRFSAERLKGVDSTLKIQPAKLEDSAVYLCASSLTPDSYNEQFFGPGTRLTVL.